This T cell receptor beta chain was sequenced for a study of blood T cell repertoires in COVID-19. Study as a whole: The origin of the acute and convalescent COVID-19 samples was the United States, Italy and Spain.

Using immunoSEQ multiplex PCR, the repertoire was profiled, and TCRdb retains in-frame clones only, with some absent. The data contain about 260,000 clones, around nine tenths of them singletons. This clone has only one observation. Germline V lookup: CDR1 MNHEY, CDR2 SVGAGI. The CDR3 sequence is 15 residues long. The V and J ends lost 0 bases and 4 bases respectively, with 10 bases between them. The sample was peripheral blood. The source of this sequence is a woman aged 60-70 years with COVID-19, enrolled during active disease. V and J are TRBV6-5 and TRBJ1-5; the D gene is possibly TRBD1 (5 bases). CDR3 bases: TGTGCCAGCAGTTACTCGGGGCCAGGGAATCAGCCCCAGCATTTT. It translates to CASSYSGPGNQPQHF.